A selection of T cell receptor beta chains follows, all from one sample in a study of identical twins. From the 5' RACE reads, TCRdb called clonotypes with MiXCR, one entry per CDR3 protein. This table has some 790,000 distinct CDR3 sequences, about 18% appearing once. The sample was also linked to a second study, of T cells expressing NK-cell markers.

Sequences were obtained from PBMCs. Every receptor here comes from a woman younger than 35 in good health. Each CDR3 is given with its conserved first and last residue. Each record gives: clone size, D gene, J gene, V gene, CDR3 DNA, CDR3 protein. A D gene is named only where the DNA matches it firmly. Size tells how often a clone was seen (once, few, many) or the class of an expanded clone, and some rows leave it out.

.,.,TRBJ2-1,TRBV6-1,TGTGCCAGCGGACCCTCGGACAGTGCCTACAATGAGCAGTTCTTC,CASGPSDSAYNEQFF
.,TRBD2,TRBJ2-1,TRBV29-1,TGCAGCGTTACGACTAGCGGGACAGAGCAGTTCTTC,CSVTTSGTEQFF
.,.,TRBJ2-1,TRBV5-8,TGTGCCAGCAGACGCCGGAGCGACAATGAGCAGTTCTTC,CASRRRSDNEQFF
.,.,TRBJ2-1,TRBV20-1,TGCAGTGCTAGATTCGGAACAGGGCGGTACTACAATGAGCAGTTCTTC,CSARFGTGRYYNEQFF
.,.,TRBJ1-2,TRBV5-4,TGTGCCAGCACTCTTCAGGGAGACTATGGCTACACCTTC,CASTLQGDYGYTF
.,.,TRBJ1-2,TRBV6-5,TGTGCCAGCAGTTACGGTAGCGGTGGCTACACCTTC,CASSYGSGGYTF
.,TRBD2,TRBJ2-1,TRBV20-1,TGCAGTGCTTCTAGGACTAGCCCGTGGGAGCAGTTCTTC,CSASRTSPWEQFF
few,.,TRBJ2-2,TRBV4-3,TGCGCCAGCAGCCCGGTCAGTGGCGGAGATACCGGGGAGCTGTTTTTT,CASSPVSGGDTGELFF
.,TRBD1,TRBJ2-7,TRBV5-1,TGCGCCAGCAGCTTGGAGACAGGGGTCTACGAGCAGTACTTC,CASSLETGVYEQYF
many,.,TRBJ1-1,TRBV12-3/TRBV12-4,TGTGCCAGCAGTCCAGCGCGGGGAAACACTGAAGCTTTCTTT,CASSPARGNTEAFF
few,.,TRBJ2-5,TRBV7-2,TGTGCCAGCAGCTTAAAGCGTTTAGGGGAAGAGACCCAGTACTTC,CASSLKRLGEETQYF
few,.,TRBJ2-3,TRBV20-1,TGCAGTGCTATTAGCGGCACAGATACGCAGTATTTT,CSAISGTDTQYF
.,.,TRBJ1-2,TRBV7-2,TGTGCCAGCAGCTTAGGTCCGCCCCCTTGCTTC,CASSLGPPPCF
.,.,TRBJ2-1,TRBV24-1,TGTGCCACCAGCGAAGGATATAGGGATGAGCAGTTCTTC,CATSEGYRDEQFF
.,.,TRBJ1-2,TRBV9,TGTGCCAGCAGCGCTCCGGGACACTACTATGGCTACACCTTC,CASSAPGHYYGYTF
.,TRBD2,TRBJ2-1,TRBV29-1,TGCAGCGTGGGGACTACCGACTCCTACAATGAGCAGTTCTTC,CSVGTTDSYNEQFF
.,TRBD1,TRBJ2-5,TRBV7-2,TGTGCCATTAGGACAGGGAAGGGAGACCAGTACTTC,CAIRTGKGDQYF
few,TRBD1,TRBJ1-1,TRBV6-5,TGTGCCAGCAGTTACCGGACAGGCGGGGGACGGTCTGAAGCTTTCTTT,CASSYRTGGGRSEAFF
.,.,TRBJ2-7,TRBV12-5,TGTGCTAGTGGATCCTGGACGGTATCCTACGAGCAGTACTTC,CASGSWTVSYEQYF
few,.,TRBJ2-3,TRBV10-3,TGTGCCATCGCTGCCCGGGACTCAGAATCAGATACGCAGTATTTT,CAIAARDSESDTQYF
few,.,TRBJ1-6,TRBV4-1,TGCGCCAGCAGCCAGAGAGACCGGCACCACTTT,CASSQRDRHHF
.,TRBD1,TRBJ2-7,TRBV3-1,TGTGCCAGCAGCCATCGTCGACAGGGGAATCGCTACGAGCAGTACTTC,CASSHRRQGNRYEQYF
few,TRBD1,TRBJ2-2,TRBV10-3,TGTGCCATCTTAGGGACAGGGTCCCGTAACACCGGGGAGCTGTTTTTT,CAILGTGSRNTGELFF
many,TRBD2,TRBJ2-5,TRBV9,TGTGCCAGCAGCCCCAGGACTAGCAGCTGGGGGGAGACCCAGTACTTC,CASSPRTSSWGETQYF
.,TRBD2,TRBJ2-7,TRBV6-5,TGTGCCAGCAGTTACCGGGAGGTAGGAGGGCTATACGAGCAGTACTTC,CASSYREVGGLYEQYF
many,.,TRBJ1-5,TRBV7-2,TGTGCCAGCAGCTCCGAAGGATTTCAGCCCCAGCATTTT,CASSSEGFQPQHF
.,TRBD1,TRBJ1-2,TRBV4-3,TGCGCCAGCAGCCAAGAAGACAGGGCGACCTATGGCTACACCTTC,CASSQEDRATYGYTF
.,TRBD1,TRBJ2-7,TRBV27,TGTGCCAGCAGTTTTTACGTCGGGACAGCCTACGAGCAGTACTTC,CASSFYVGTAYEQYF
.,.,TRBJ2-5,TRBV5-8,TGTGCCAGCAGCCCGCGGACACACGCGGAGACCCAGTACTTC,CASSPRTHAETQYF
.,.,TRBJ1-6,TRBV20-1,TGCAGTGCTCCCGGGACCCCAAGCTCCTATAATTCACCCCTCCACTTT,CSAPGTPSSYNSPLHF
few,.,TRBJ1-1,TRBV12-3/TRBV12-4,TGTGCCAGCAGTGCGTTCAGGCGTACTGAAGCTTTCTTT,CASSAFRRTEAFF
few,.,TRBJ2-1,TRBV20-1,TGCAGTGTCCACCCTAGCGCACCCTACAATGAGCAGTTCTTC,CSVHPSAPYNEQFF
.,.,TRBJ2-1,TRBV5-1,TGCGCCAGCAGCTTTGGGAGTCCTATACCCAATGAGCAGTTCTTC,CASSFGSPIPNEQFF
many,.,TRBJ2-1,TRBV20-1,TGCAGTGCTGGGGGGACGACCAATGAGCAGTTCTTC,CSAGGTTNEQFF
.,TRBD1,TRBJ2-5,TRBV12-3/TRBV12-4,TGTGCCAGCAGGTACCTTGGGACAGCCCAAGAGACCCAGTACTTC,CASRYLGTAQETQYF
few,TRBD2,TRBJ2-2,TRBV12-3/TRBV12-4,TGTGCCACCTCTGGGCTAGCGGGGGGAACCGGGGAGCTGTTTTTT,CATSGLAGGTGELFF
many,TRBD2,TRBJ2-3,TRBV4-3,TGCGCCAGCAGCCAAGAGGGGGGGAGTGCTGATACGCAGTATTTT,CASSQEGGSADTQYF
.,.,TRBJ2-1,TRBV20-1,TGCAGTGCTTCTGCCGGCCAGCGGGCGTACAATGAGCAGTTCTTC,CSASAGQRAYNEQFF
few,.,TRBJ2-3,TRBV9,TGTGCCAGCAGCGTAGTCGGAACGTCGGATACGCAGTATTTT,CASSVVGTSDTQYF
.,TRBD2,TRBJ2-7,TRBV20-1,TGCAGTGCATATACCGGACTAGGTCTAGCGGAGACAAGCTCCTACGAGCAGTACTTC,CSAYTGLGLAETSSYEQYF
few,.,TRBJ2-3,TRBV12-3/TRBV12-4,TGTGCCAGCAGCCGTGGCCAAGCCACAGATACGCAGTATTTT,CASSRGQATDTQYF
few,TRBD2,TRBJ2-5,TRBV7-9,TGTGCCAGCAGCTTTACGGGATTAGAGCGGGAGTTGTACTTC,CASSFTGLERELYF
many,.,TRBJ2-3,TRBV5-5,TGTGCCAGCAGGGCGATACAGGACGCGCGGAACCCAGATACGCAGTATTTT,CASRAIQDARNPDTQYF
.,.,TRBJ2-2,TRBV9,TGTGCCAGCAGCCCACATGGCGGGGAGCTGTTTTTT,CASSPHGGELFF
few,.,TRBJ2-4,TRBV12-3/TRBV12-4,TGTGCCAGCAGTTCCTTACAGGCGAAAAACATTCAGTACTTC,CASSSLQAKNIQYF
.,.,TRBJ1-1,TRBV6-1,TGTGCCAGCAGTGCGGACATTGGGGGCACTGAAGCTTTCTTT,CASSADIGGTEAFF
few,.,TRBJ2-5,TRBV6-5,TGTGCCAGCAGTTACTCGACGGATCAAGAGACCCAGTACTTC,CASSYSTDQETQYF